This entry lists 7 T cell receptor beta chains sequenced from one sample in a study of T cells in tuberculosis. Using immunoSEQ multiplex PCR, the repertoire was profiled, and TCRdb retains in-frame clones only, with some absent. The sample includes 45,000 or so clones, 90% to 95% seen only once; the top ten take 7.5%. Sequencing was performed on PBMCs. These receptors were obtained from a donor aged 10-29 years with latent tuberculosis or without tuberculosis infection.

The CDR3 region is CASSLGGLHNEQFF. CDR3 bases: TGCGCCAGCAGCTTGGGCGGGCTGCACAATGAGCAGTTCTTC. The rearrangement uses TRBV5-1 and TRBJ2-1; D is possibly TRBD2 (5 bases). V lost 0 bases and J 5 bases, leaving 9 bases between the germline ends. Per germline, CDR1 SGHRS and CDR2 YFSETQ. CDR3 length: 14 residues.

V gene TRBV6-5 combines with J gene TRBJ1-4; TRBD1 matches 8 bases. This CDR3 has 15 amino acids. J was trimmed by 0 bases and V by 7 bases; bases with no gene match: 4. Germline loops: CDR1 MNHEY, CDR2 SVGAGI. As DNA, the CDR3 is TGTGCCAGCACCGACAGGGGATCAACTAATGAAAAACTGTTTTTT. Translation: CASTDRGSTNEKLFF.

This chain joins TRBV4-1 and TRBJ2-1; D gene uncertain. Trimming took off 0 bases at V and 0 bases at J, with 12 bases between the two ends. This CDR3 is built from 17 residues. CDR1 is MGHRA, CDR2 YSYEKL, per germline. The CDR3 reads CASSQEGAVYSYNEQFF. CDR3 bases: TGCGCCAGCAGCCAAGAGGGCGCTGTGTACTCCTACAATGAGCAGTTCTTC.

The chain has TRBV5-8 and TRBJ1-1; weak D call: TRBD1 (6 bases). Trimming removed 8 bases from V and 4 bases from J, with 12 bases in between. CDR1 is SGHTS, CDR2 YDEGEE, per germline. This CDR3 is built from 12 residues. The CDR3 loop reads CARATGITEAFF. CDR3 DNA sequence: TGTGCCAGAGCCACAGGGATCACTGAAGCTTTCTTT.

The rearrangement uses TRBV30 and TRBJ2-6; TRBD1 matches 8 bases. Germline CDR1 and CDR2: GTSNPN and SVGIG (reference sequence). J gave up 2 bases and V 4 bases, and 22 bases lay outside the gene matches. CDR3 length equals 21 residues. CDR3 DNA sequence: TGTGCCTGGACCCGCTACCCCCGGACAGGGATTTCCGGGACTGGGGCCAACGTCCTGACTTTC. Its protein is CAWTRYPRTGISGTGANVLTF. The full variable domain, its missing parts supplied by reference TRBV30 and TRBJ2-6, is SQTIHQWPATLVQPVGSPLSLECTVEGTSNPNLYWYRQAAGRGLQLLFYSVGIGQISSEVPQNLSASRPQDRQFILSSKKLLLSDSGFYLCAWTRYPRTGISGTGANVLTFGAGSRLTVL.

The chain uses TRBV6-6 and TRBJ1-4; no definite D call. Germline assignment: CDR1 MNHNY and CDR2 SVGAGI (reference sequence). This CDR3 comprises 11 residues. V was trimmed by 4 bases and J by 10 bases, leaving 7 bases between them. This CDR3 reads CASSSPGKLFF. The CDR3 DNA sequence: TGTGCCAGCAGTTCCCCAGGAAAACTGTTTTTT.

The rearrangement links TRBV27 to TRBJ1-2; no clear D. The V gene lost 6 bases and the J gene lost 2 bases, with 10 bases spanning the gap. This CDR3 has 13 amino acids. Germline CDR1 MNHEY, CDR2 SMNVEV (reference sequence). CDR3: CASSPRSNYGYTF. The CDR3 coding sequence is TGTGCCAGCAGCCCCCGTTCCAACTATGGCTACACCTTC.